This T cell receptor beta chain was sequenced in a study of blood T cells in healthy people across ages. Study-wide results and caveats: With age, beta diversity per million T cells declined roughly linearly, significantly by 35 to 40.

Germline V gene sequence: CDR1 MNHEY, CDR2 SVGAGI. The CDR3 spans 14 residues. The ends lost 6 bases at V and 8 bases at J; junction bases unmatched: 5. On this clonotype itself: Its target is unknown.

The second PCR ran about 6 to 12 cycles with a sample-barcoded 5' primer and J-beta primers. TCRdb fed the 5' RACE reads into MiXCR, producing one record per CDR3 protein. The sample lists 1.2 million to 1.5 million distinct CDR3 sequences, approximately 42% occurring once. This receptor was obtained from a young woman in good health. Sequencing was done on a sample of blood. V and J are TRBV6-5 and TRBJ2-3; TRBD2 matches 13 bases. Written as DNA, the CDR3 is TGTGCCAGCAGGACTAGCGGGGGGCAGGGTACGCAGTATTTT. Translated: CASRTSGGQGTQYF.